This T cell receptor (beta chain) was recorded in a study of regulatory T cells in long-lasting Graves disease. Study details: Persistent Graves' disease meant over 5 years of antithyroid drugs with positive TSH receptor antibodies. Whole-study findings and limits: Relative to newly diagnosed Graves' patients, persistent ones had lower TCR diversity. Repertoires from persistent disease leaned toward TRBV28, TRBJ1-2 and TRBJ2-5.

CDR3 length equals 15 residues. Trimming took 6 bases from V and 2 from J; bases not matched to a gene: 7. There are many counts of this clonotype. What it recognizes is unknown. Assembly of TCR beta libraries relied on iRepertoire HTBI primers together with Arm-PCR of CDR3 regions. One entry per CDR3 protein results from TCRdb running MiXCR on the multiplex PCR reads. Of 400,000 or so distinct CDR3 sequences listed, about a quarter are singletons. The time point here: persistent/refractory GD, antithyroid drugs over 5 years with positive TRAb. TCR sequences were obtained from RNA taken from PBMCs. Sequenced material: peripheral blood mononuclear cells (PBMCs), taken when the disease was refractory, from a patient treated with antithyroid drugs. This sequence originates from a female donor with Graves disease. The chain links TRBV12-3 or TRBV12-4 to TRBJ2-1; 7 bases match TRBD2. The CDR3 loop reads CASRARGVPYNEQFF. The CDR3 DNA is TGTGCCAGCAGGGCCCGGGGGGTTCCCTACAATGAGCAGTTCTTC.